This TCR beta chain was obtained from a study of metastatic and nonmetastatic thyroid tumors. Using MiXCR, TCRdb re-called clones from the PCR reads. Here the sample spans 30,000 to 40,000 clones, around a fifth being singletons. This clone was recorded at least ten times. This may stem from a read error, because a much larger clone lies one nucleotide away. Other DNA sequences in the sample encode the same CDR3. There were no patients who had received any treatment before thyroid surgery. Per germline, CDR1 SGHTA and CDR2 FQGNSA. CDR3 length equals 15 residues. The rearrangement links TRBV7-2 to TRBJ2-7; 10 nucleotides match TRBD1. This sequence originates from a female donor with papillary thyroid cancer or a benign thyroid nodule (not recorded which). Some clones in this sample may be carry-over from other donors' samples. The sample taken for sequencing was blood. In DNA form, the CDR3 reads TGTGCCAGCAGCTCAGACAGGGGGCTCTCCGACGAGCAGTACTTC. The encoded protein is CASSSDRGLSDEQYF. The variable domain in full, with the rest retrieved from reference TRBV7-2 and TRBJ2-7, is GAGVSQSPSNKVTEKGKDVELRCDPISGHTALYWYRQSLGQGLEFLIYFQGNSAPDKSGLPSDRFSAERTGGSVSTLTIQRTQQEDSAVYLCASSSDRGLSDEQYFGPGTRLTVT.